These 4 T cell receptor beta chains share one sample of origin, sequenced in a study of blood T cell repertoires in COVID-19. The repertoire was sequenced with immunoSEQ multiplex PCR; TCRdb's copy has only in-frame clones and lacks some. The table records 95,000 to 130,000 clones, approximately 87% of them present only once. Sequencing was carried out using peripheral blood. These receptors were obtained from a man aged 25-45 years with acute or convalescent COVID-19.

The chain is built from TRBV7-2 and TRBJ2-3; 11 nucleotides match TRBD2. The CDR3 spans 16 residues. V shed 0 bases, J shed 6 bases, and the junction held 5 bases outside the gene matches. The germline gives CDR1 SGHTA, CDR2 FQGNSA. The CDR3 here is CASSLALASGGDTQYF. The CDR3 DNA sequence: TGTGCCAGCAGCTTAGCGCTGGCTAGCGGGGGGGATACGCAGTATTTT.

The V call is TRBV4-1, the J call TRBJ1-4, with TRBD1 identical over 10 bases. V shed 2 bases and J 5 bases; nucleotides not matched to a gene: 2. Germline V gives CDR1 MGHRA, CDR2 YSYEKL. The CDR3 totals 15 residues. The CDR3 DNA reads TGCGCCAGCAGCCAATCGGGACAGGGGAATGAAAAACTGTTTTTT. This encodes CASSQSGQGNEKLFF.

DNA for the CDR3: TGTGCCAGTAGTATAGTAGGGGCCGATCAGCCCCAGCATTTT. Translation: CASSIVGADQPQHF. The genes are TRBV19 and TRBJ1-5; D may be TRBD1 (5 bases). Trimming took 1 base from V and 5 from J, leaving 9 bases between them. Germline V gene data show CDR1 as LNHDA and CDR2 as SQIVND (reference sequence). The CDR3 extends over 14 amino acids.

V gene TRBV3-1 (or the pseudogene TRBV3-2) combines with J gene TRBJ2-2; D is unclear. The CDR3 covers 14 residues. The ends were cut back, 1 base at V and 5 bases at J, with 8 bases in the middle. Germline V gives CDR1 LGHDT, CDR2 YNNKEL (reference sequence). CDR3: CASSQVSETGELFF. CDR3 nucleotide sequence: TGTGCCAGCAGCCAAGTAAGCGAAACCGGGGAGCTGTTTTTT.